This paragraph reports one T cell receptor (beta chain). This clonotype was counted a few times. No cognate antigen has been identified for it. No per-base quality is available; no much larger clone lies one base away. Library method: multiplex PCR. TCRdb records Illumina HiSeq 4000 as the sequencer. iRepertoire HTBI primers and Arm-PCR amplification of CDR3 regions were used to construct TCR beta libraries. PCR products were gel purified before sequencing. The authors' pipeline ran thus. Across samples, some 62 TRBV and 12 to 15 TRBJ segments were identified and used for gene usage analysis of CDR3 amino acid clonotypes. COPE and FqMerger were used to merge the filtered high-quality paired reads into contigs. Contigs were aligned with BLAST to IMGT TRBV, TRBD and TRBJ reference genes, and CDR3 was defined per IMGT. Any clonotype with a frequency above 0.1% was counted as a highly expanded clone. Shannon entropy served as the measure of repertoire diversity, while the Gini coefficient captured V-J evenness. A clonotype found in more than one individual was treated as public. TCRdb passed the public sequencing reads through fastp at Q25 and MiXCR, retaining productive beta sequences. Rows matching on CDR3 protein sequence are summarized as one entry with the most common DNA and genes. It is TCRdb's table, rather than the study itself, that gives the V and J calls and clone size. In all, the sample holds a few hundred thousand distinct CDR3 sequences, and 22% of those were seen once. Jointly, the top ten make up approximately 60% of the sample.

This record belongs to a study of regulatory T cells in long-lasting Graves disease (dated by TCRdb to the early 2020s). About the investigation overall: To count as having persistent Graves' disease, a patient had to have received antithyroid drug treatment for over 5 years with TSH receptor autoantibodies remaining persistently positive. Persistent Graves' disease patients were compared with newly diagnosed Graves' disease patients by peripheral blood TCR sequencing and RNA sequencing. The study was conducted in China and was registered as a clinical trial. Persistent Graves' disease patients in the clinical cohort had taken antithyroid drugs for approximately ten years on average. A total of around 35 samples underwent TCR sequencing: some 13 from persistent and around 20 from newly diagnosed Graves' disease patients. The paper's findings and limits, for the study overall: Because the primary lesion, thyroid tissue, could not be accessed, the study looked at peripheral blood alone. Persistent patients shared more public clonotypes among themselves (over 2,500) than newly diagnosed patients did (approximately 970). Sequencing and analysis were limited to the TCR beta chain. The authors acknowledged the small sample size as a limitation that may reduce accuracy. Persistent Graves' disease patients showed lower TCR Shannon entropy and fewer highly expanded clones than newly diagnosed patients, suggesting clonal expansion. Preferential use of TRBV28, TRBJ1-2 and TRBJ2-5 was observed in persistent disease, whereas TRBV20-1 and TRBJ2-1 were favored in newly diagnosed disease.

Read against the paper, the sample's time point label means: persistent/refractory GD, antithyroid drugs over 5 years with positive TRAb. RNA was extracted from PBMCs in TRIzol for both TCR sequencing and RNA sequencing. The diagnosis of Graves' disease followed American Thyroid Association guidelines. The patients came from an endocrinology department in Xi'an, China. From each patient, approximately 10 milliliters of peripheral blood was collected into an EDTA anticoagulant tube. Ficoll Paque Plus density gradient separation was used to isolate PBMCs, and no further T cell sorting was performed. An Agilent 2100 Bioanalyzer and agarose gel were used to check RNA quality, while a NanoDrop 2000 measured RNA concentration. Deletion took 6 bases off V and 5 bases off J, with a span of 17 bases between the germline ends. CDR1 and CDR2, per the germline V gene, are MNHNS and SASEGT. Including the terminal cysteine and phenylalanine, the CDR3 comprises 14 residues. Here the CDR3 DNA is all that survives: 42 bases in frame from base 1.

This sequence was found in a female donor with Graves disease. The chain is assembled from TRBV6-1 and TRBJ2-7; no confident D gene assignment can be made. This material consisted of peripheral blood mononuclear cells (PBMCs), taken when the disease was refractory, from a patient treated with antithyroid drugs. The DNA is as follows: TGTGCCAGCAGCCCAGACCCATCCGTTGACGAGCAGTACTTC. Translated, it gives CASSPDPSVDEQYF.